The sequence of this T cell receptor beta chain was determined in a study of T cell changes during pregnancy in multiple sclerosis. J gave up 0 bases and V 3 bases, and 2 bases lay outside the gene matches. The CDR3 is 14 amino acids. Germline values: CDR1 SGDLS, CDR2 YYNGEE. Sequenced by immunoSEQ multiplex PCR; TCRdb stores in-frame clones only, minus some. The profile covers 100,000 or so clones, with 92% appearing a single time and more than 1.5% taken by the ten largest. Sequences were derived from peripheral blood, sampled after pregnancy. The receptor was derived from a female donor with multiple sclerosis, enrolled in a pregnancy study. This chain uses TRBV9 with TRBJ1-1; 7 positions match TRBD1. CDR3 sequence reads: CASSDTGVNTEAFF. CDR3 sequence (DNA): TGTGCCAGCAGCGACACAGGGGTGAACACTGAAGCTTTCTTT.